The 22 T cell receptor beta chains below were found in one sample sequenced in a study of neurological immune-mediated disorders. In TCRdb, the 5' RACE reads were re-called with MiXCR into one record per CDR3 protein. There are roughly 70,000 distinct CDR3 sequences in the sample; 3.5% to 5% occur only once, and 1.3% lies in the top ten. The sample consisted of PBMCs. These receptors were collected from a man younger than 45 with multiple sclerosis.

This rearrangement joins TRBV11-2 to TRBJ2-5; perhaps TRBD2 as D (5 bases). CDR3 length: 15 amino acids. V lost 4 bases, J lost 2 bases, and 14 bases lay in between. Germline CDR1 and CDR2: SGHAT and FQNNGV. For the CDR3, the DNA is TGTGCCAGCAGCTCGAAAACGGGAAAGCAAGAGACCCAGTACTTC. It translates to CASSSKTGKQETQYF. The full variable domain, in which reference TRBV11-2 and TRBJ2-5 provide the parts outside the CDR3, is EAGVAQSPRYKIIEKRQSVAFWCNPISGHATLYWYQQILGQGPKLLIQFQNNGVVDDSQLPKDRFSAERLKGVDSTLKIQPAKLEDSAVYLCASSSKTGKQETQYFGPGTRLLVL.

The rearrangement links TRBV11-3 to TRBJ1-6; D is ambiguous. V gave up 5 bases and J gave up 5 bases, with 7 bases separating them. This CDR3 contains 13 residues. The germline V gene has CDR1 SGHNT and CDR2 YENEEA. The CDR3 DNA reads as TGTGCCAGCAGCCCGGGCAATAATTCACCCCTCCACTTT. As protein: CASSPGNNSPLHF.

This clonotype was counted at least ten times. The J gene is TRBJ2-6, the V gene TRBV4-1; D is ambiguous. Germline V lookup: CDR1 MGHRA, CDR2 YSYEKL. V lost 1 base to trimming and J lost 4 bases, with 5 bases between them. There are 14 residues in the CDR3. The DNA of the CDR3 is TGCGCCAGCAGCCAAGGGGCCGGGGCCAACGTCCTGACTTTC. The encoded protein is CASSQGAGANVLTF.

This clonotype has at least ten counts. The chain combines TRBV2 with TRBJ2-7; D uncertain. The germline gives CDR1 SNHLY, CDR2 FYNNEI. This CDR3 is built from 13 residues. Trimming left V 7 bases short and J 1 base short, with 11 bases between. CDR3 loop: CASTPLESYEQYF. CDR3 bases: TGTGCCAGCACGCCCCTGGAGTCCTACGAGCAGTACTTC.

This clonotype was counted ten times or more. The chain is built from TRBV5-1 and TRBJ2-1; perhaps TRBD1 as D (6 bases). This CDR3 has 15 residues. CDR1 is SGHRS, CDR2 YFSETQ, per germline. Deletions cut 4 bases from V and 1 base from J, with 12 bases between. DNA for the CDR3: TGCGCCAGCAGCACAGGGATATTATCCTACAATGAGCAGTTCTTC. Translating it yields CASSTGILSYNEQFF.

This clonotype was detected only a few times. The V call is TRBV2, the J call TRBJ2-5, with D perhaps TRBD2 (5 bases). The CDR3 spans 14 residues. Germline V gene data show CDR1 as SNHLY and CDR2 as FYNNEI. V lost 6 bases and J 7 bases, leaving 18 bases between the germline ends. DNA for the CDR3: TGTGCCAGCAGCGAGCTAGCTCCGTCAGGGACCCAGTACTTC. This sequence encodes CASSELAPSGTQYF.

This clonotype was observed many times. The genes are TRBV29-1 and TRBJ1-1; D uncertain. V was shortened by 4 bases and J by 1 base, with 4 bases between the two germline ends. This CDR3 has 11 amino acids. CDR1 SQVTM and CDR2 ANQGSEA come from the germline V gene. This chain's CDR3 is CSVVKNTEAFF. CDR3 coding DNA: TGCAGCGTTGTAAAGAACACTGAAGCTTTCTTT.

Remarks on this clonotype: This could be a read error, since a much larger clone is one nucleotide away. V usage is TRBV21-1 and J usage is TRBJ1-4. TRBV21-1 has pseudogene status. This CDR3 spans 14 amino acids. The CDR3 region has the DNA TGTGCCAGCAGCAAAGCGCCGAGCTTCGAAAAACTGTTTTTT. Its protein product is CASSKAPSFEKLFF.

This clonotype has a count of ten or more. The chain carries TRBV7-8 and TRBJ2-4, with TRBD2 matching 12 bases. The CDR3 extends over 16 amino acids. V trimming: 6 bases; J trimming: 4 bases; junction bases outside the gene matches: 7. Germline V CDR1 and CDR2: SGHVS, FQNEAQ. DNA of the CDR3: TGTGCCAGCAGTGCCTGGACTAGCGGGGTGAAAAACATTCAGTACTTC. It translates to CASSAWTSGVKNIQYF.

This clonotype was recorded at least ten times. The chain carries TRBV11-2 and TRBJ2-1; D not certain. The CDR3 consists of 12 residues. CDR1 is SGHAT, CDR2 FQNNGV, per germline. With 5 bases removed from V and 3 bases from J, the gap between germline ends came to 5 bases. CDR3 amino acids: CASSPYYNEQFF. The CDR3, as DNA: TGTGCCAGCAGCCCCTACTACAATGAGCAGTTCTTC.

This clonotype was seen ten or more times. This sequence joins TRBV20-1 and TRBJ1-4; unclear D gene. Trimming stripped 6 bases from V and 4 bases from J, with 6 bases between. From germline, CDR1 is DFQATT and CDR2 SNEGSKA (reference sequence). This CDR3 contains 11 residues. CDR3 sequence (DNA): TGCAGTGCCTCTTTTAATGAAAAACTGTTTTTT. Translating it yields CSASFNEKLFF.

In this sample, this clonotype turned up many times. The chain employs TRBV29-1 and TRBJ2-3; possible D gene TRBD1, 6 bases. The V end was cut by 6 bases, the J end by 0 bases, with 19 bases between. This CDR3 is built from 16 residues. Germline-derived CDR1 and CDR2 are SQVTM and ANQGSEA. The CDR3 region has the DNA TGCAGCGTCAGAACAGGGACCTACGATAGCACAGATACGCAGTATTTT. Translated: CSVRTGTYDSTDTQYF.

This clonotype was picked up many times. The V call is TRBV5-1, the J call TRBJ2-2; 9 bases align to TRBD1. This CDR3 spans 13 amino acids. After removal of 3 bases from V and 7 bases from J, the junction contained 1 base not matched to a gene. The germline V gene encodes CDR1 SGHRS and CDR2 YFSETQ. CDR3 DNA: TGCGCCAGCAGCTGGACAGGGGACGGGGAGCTGTTTTTT. It encodes CASSWTGDGELFF.

This clonotype was seen many times. CDR3 residues: CASSHRTLETQYF. The DNA of the CDR3 is TGTGCCAGCAGCCACAGGACTCTGGAGACCCAGTACTTC. V gene TRBV5-6 combines with J gene TRBJ2-5; D is possibly TRBD1 or TRBD2 (5 bases each). CDR3 length equals 13 residues. Germline CDR1 and CDR2: SGHDT and YYEEEE. V was shortened by 4 bases and J by 5 bases, with 12 bases between the two germline ends.

Ten or more counts support this clonotype. The rearrangement joins TRBV12-3 or TRBV12-4 to TRBJ2-2; D tentatively reads TRBD1 or TRBD2 (5 bases each). This CDR3 is 19 amino acids long. V lost 6 bases and J 5 bases, leaving 28 bases between the germline ends. CDR3 region: CASRPTLFRGAFYTGELFF. CDR3 coding DNA: TGTGCCAGCAGGCCGACCCTTTTTAGGGGAGCGTTTTATACCGGGGAGCTGTTTTTT.

This clonotype was found many times. The gene calls are TRBV12-5 and TRBJ2-7; D perhaps matches TRBD1 (5 bases). The CDR3 sequence is 13 residues long. The germline V gene encodes CDR1 LGHNT and CDR2 FRNRAP. Trimming shortened V by 0 bases and J by 5 bases, and 8 bases separated the two germline ends. The CDR3 DNA reads as TGTGCTAGTGGTTTGGTTAGGGGTGACGAGCAGTACTTC. It yields the protein CASGLVRGDEQYF.

This clonotype appeared many times. The rearrangement joins TRBV21-1 to TRBJ2-3; no check of the table's D call, TRBD1, against the DNA was made. TRBV21-1 is described as a pseudogene. CDR3 length: 15 amino acids. CDR3 sequence (DNA): TGTGCCAGCAGCAAGGCGGTTCGCCCCCCCGATACGCAGTATTTT. Its protein product is CASSKAVRPPDTQYF.

This clonotype was observed many times. The chain carries TRBV20-1 and TRBJ1-6; D unresolved. Per germline, CDR1 DFQATT and CDR2 SNEGSKA (reference sequence). CDR3 length equals 14 residues. Trimming shortened V by 1 base and J by 0 bases, and 4 bases separated the two germline ends. This CDR3 is CSARGNSYNSPLHF. CDR3 coding DNA: TGCAGTGCTAGAGGGAACTCCTATAATTCACCCCTCCACTTT.

There are many counts of this clonotype. V gene TRBV7-6 combines with J gene TRBJ2-1, with D hard to call. There are 13 residues in the CDR3. The ends were cut back, 1 base at V and 10 bases at J, with 11 bases in the middle. The germline CDR1 and CDR2 sequences are SGHVS and FNYEAQ. The CDR3 nucleotides read TGTGCCAGCAGCTTAGAATTGGCTCCCGAGCAGTTCTTC. It yields the protein CASSLELAPEQFF.

At least ten counts were recorded for this clonotype. The CDR3 reads CSATNRGSSTDTQYF. CDR3 bases: TGCAGTGCAACCAACAGGGGGTCTAGCACAGATACGCAGTATTTT. The V call is TRBV20-1, the J call TRBJ2-3; 8 bases align to TRBD1. The CDR3 spans 15 residues. Trimming cost V 6 bases and J 0 bases; bases outside gene matches: 8. The germline V gene encodes CDR1 DFQATT and CDR2 SNEGSKA (reference sequence).

Many counts were recorded for this clonotype. The chain recombines TRBV6-5 with TRBJ1-6; D gene uncertain. The CDR3 runs to 13 residues. Per germline, CDR1 MNHEY and CDR2 SVGAGI. Trimming stripped 5 bases from V and 12 bases from J, with 14 bases between. As DNA, the CDR3 is TGTGCCAGCAGTCCGGGGATAATTCGACCCCTCCACTTT. Amino acids: CASSPGIIRPLHF.

This clonotype has at least ten counts. The V and J genes are TRBV7-9 and TRBJ1-1; D remains ambiguous. The CDR3 sequence is 12 residues long. Germline V gives CDR1 SEHNR, CDR2 FQNEAQ (reference sequence). The V end was cut by 4 bases, the J end by 5 bases, with 8 bases between. This chain's CDR3 is CASSSWETEAFF. The CDR3 nucleotides read TGTGCCAGCAGCTCTTGGGAAACTGAAGCTTTCTTT.